This T cell receptor beta chain derives from a study of tumor-infiltrating lymphocytes in primary liver carcinoma. The study, taken as a whole, reports: The difference in top-250-clone fraction between tumors and blood was significant, favoring tumors (p = 0.039). Tumor-blood pairs (like tumor-adjacent pairs) overlapped less than tumor region pairs did.

This clonotype was found once. Its antigen is still unknown. Compared with germline, one end of the junction differs, possibly owing to a read error. Extraction also yielded germline DNA, while blood RNA was obtained from unsorted whole blood. TCR beta cDNA came from roughly 0.45 ug total RNA, primed with a constant-region primer. Slightly modified ARM-PCR, run as three nested multiplex PCR rounds, produced the TCR beta libraries. Rounds one and two of PCR, each of around 9 cycles, were primed with TRBV1-TRBV30 forward primers and a C-beta reverse primer. TCRdb processed the multiplex PCR reads anew with MiXCR; each CDR3 protein has one entry. The sample consists of roughly 330,000 distinct CDR3 sequences, about two thirds of them appearing once. CDR1 and CDR2 (germline): LGHNA, YNFKEQ. The CDR3 loop spans 17 amino acids.

This clonotype was sampled from a man aged 35-49 years with primary liver carcinoma and hepatitis B virus infection. V and J are TRBV4-2 and TRBJ2-7; 7 nucleotides match TRBD1. The sample consisted of peripheral blood. The chain's CDR3 is CAISQGSPIRGPYEQYF. The CDR3 coding sequence is TGTGCCATCAGCCAAGGGTCTCCTATAAGGGGGCCGTACGAGCAGTACTTC.